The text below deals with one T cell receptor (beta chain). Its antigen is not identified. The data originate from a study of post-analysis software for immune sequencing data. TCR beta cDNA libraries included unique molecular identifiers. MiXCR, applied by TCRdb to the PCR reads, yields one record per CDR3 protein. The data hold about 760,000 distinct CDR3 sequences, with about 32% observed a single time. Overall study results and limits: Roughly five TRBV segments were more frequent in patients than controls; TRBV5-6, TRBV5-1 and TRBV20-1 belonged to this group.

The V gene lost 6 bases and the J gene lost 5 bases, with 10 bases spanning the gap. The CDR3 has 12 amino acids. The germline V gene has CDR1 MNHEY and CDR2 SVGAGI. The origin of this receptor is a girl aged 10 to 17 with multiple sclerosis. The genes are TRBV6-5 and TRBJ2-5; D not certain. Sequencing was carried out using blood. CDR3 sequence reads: CASRRSQETQYF. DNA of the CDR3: TGTGCCAGCAGACGATCACAGGAGACCCAGTACTTC.